The present T cell receptor (beta chain) was sequenced within a study of shared clonotypes between healthy human individuals. Background on the study: Per donor, three plates held CD4 naive cells, three held CD4 memory, two held CD8 naive and one held CD8 memory.

Genomic DNA per cell subset filled all wells of several immunoSEQ plates. Some clones are missing from TCRdb's copy, which holds only in-frame ones; the method was immunoSEQ multiplex PCR. The top ten clones hold about 0.13% of a sample with more than 2 million clones, about 95% of them seen once. The CDR3 runs 14 residues. Trimming removed 5 bases from V and 6 bases from J, with 17 bases in between. Germline V gene data show CDR1 as MDHEN and CDR2 as SYDVKM. The receptor was derived from a man younger than 35 in good health. This chain joins TRBV28 and TRBJ2-7; D unresolved. Input material: naive CD4+ T cells sorted from blood. Regarding subset: CD45RA+ positively selected. The CDR3 reads CASSPPDVIGEQYF. As DNA, the CDR3 is TGTGCCAGCAGTCCCCCTGACGTGATCGGCGAGCAGTACTTC.